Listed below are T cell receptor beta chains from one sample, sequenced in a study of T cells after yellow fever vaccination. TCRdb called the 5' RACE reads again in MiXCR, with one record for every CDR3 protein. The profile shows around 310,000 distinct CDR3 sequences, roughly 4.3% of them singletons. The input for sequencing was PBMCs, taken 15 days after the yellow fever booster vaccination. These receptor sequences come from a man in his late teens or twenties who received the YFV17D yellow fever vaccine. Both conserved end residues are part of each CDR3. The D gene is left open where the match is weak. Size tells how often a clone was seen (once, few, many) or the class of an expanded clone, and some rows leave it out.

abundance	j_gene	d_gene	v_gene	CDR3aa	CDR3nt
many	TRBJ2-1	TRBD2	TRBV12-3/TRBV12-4	CASRGLAGGPDEQFF	TGTGCCAGCAGAGGACTAGCGGGGGGGCCGGATGAGCAGTTCTTC
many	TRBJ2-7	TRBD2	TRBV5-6	CASTWGGTVSYEQYF	TGTGCCAGCACATGGGGGGGGACCGTTTCCTACGAGCAGTACTTC
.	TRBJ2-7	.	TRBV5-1	CASSLHHELYF	TGCGCCAGCAGCTTACACCACGAGCTGTACTTC
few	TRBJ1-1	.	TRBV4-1	CASSQVQAVTEAFF	TGCGCCAGCAGCCAAGTACAGGCGGTTACTGAAGCTTTCTTT
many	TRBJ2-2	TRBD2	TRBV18	CASSPSGTSGNTGELFF	TGTGCCAGCTCACCCTCCGGGACTAGCGGTAACACCGGGGAGCTGTTTTTT
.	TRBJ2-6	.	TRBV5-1	CASSSVPGANVLTF	TGCGCCAGCAGCTCGGTCCCAGGGGCCAACGTCCTGACTTTC
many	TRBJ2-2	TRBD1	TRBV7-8	CASSSTGVPSGELFF	TGTGCCAGCAGCTCGACAGGGGTCCCTTCCGGGGAGCTGTTTTTT
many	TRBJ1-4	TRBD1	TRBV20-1	CSARQGLNEKLFF	TGCAGTGCGAGACAGGGGTTAAATGAAAAACTGTTTTTT
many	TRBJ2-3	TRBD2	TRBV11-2	CASSFGGLADSTDTQYF	TGTGCCAGCAGCTTCGGGGGACTAGCGGACTCCACAGATACGCAGTATTTT
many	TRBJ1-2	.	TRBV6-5	CASSRDGNYGYTF	TGTGCCAGCAGCCGAGACGGAAACTATGGCTACACCTTC
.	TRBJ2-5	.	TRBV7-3	CASSLKAQETQYF	TGTGCCAGCAGCTTAAAAGCCCAAGAGACCCAGTACTTC
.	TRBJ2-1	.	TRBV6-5	CASSSYPRDIEGNEQFF	TGTGCCAGCAGTTCTTACCCCCGGGACATCGAGGGGAATGAGCAGTTCTTC
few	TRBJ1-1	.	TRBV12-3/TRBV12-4	CASTAGWTEAFF	TGTGCCAGCACCGCAGGTTGGACTGAAGCTTTCTTT
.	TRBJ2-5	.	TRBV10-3	CAIGVTPGGETQYF	TGTGCCATCGGGGTGACTCCTGGGGGAGAGACCCAGTACTTC
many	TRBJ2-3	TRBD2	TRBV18	CASSPPASGVSTDTQYF	TGTGCCAGCTCACCACCGGCGAGCGGGGTTAGCACAGATACGCAGTATTTT
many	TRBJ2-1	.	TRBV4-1	CASSLGGTRYNEQFF	TGCGCCAGCAGCCTGGGAGGAACCCGATACAATGAGCAGTTCTTC
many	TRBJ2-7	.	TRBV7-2	CASSLIPREQYF	TGTGCCAGCAGCTTAATTCCTCGGGAGCAGTACTTC
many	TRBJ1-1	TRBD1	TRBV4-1	CASSPSYRTGSNTEAFF	TGCGCCAGCAGCCCAAGCTACAGGACAGGGAGTAACACTGAAGCTTTCTTT
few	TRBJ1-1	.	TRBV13	CASSLMRLPEAFF	TGTGCCAGCAGCTTAATGAGGCTCCCTGAAGCTTTCTTT
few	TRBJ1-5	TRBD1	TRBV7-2	CASSSTGGVWNQPQHF	TGTGCCAGCAGCTCGACAGGGGGTGTGTGGAATCAGCCCCAGCATTTT
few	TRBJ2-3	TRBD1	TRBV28	CAIAVGGRTDTQYF	TGTGCCATCGCGGTAGGGGGCCGCACAGATACGCAGTATTTT
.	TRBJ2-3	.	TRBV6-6	CASSPLINTDTQYF	TGTGCCAGCAGCCCTCTTATTAACACAGATACGCAGTATTTT
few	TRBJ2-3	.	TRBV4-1	CASSQDYGSTDTQYF	TGCGCCAGCAGCCAAGATTACGGTAGCACAGATACGCAGTATTTT
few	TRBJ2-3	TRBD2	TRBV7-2	CASSFPRDPTSGGPTDTQYF	TGTGCCAGCAGCTTCCCGAGGGACCCAACTAGCGGGGGCCCCACAGATACGCAGTATTTT
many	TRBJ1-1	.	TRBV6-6	CASSAVGSEAFF	TGTGCCAGCAGCGCAGTGGGGAGTGAAGCTTTCTTT
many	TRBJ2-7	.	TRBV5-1	CASSFDWMEGPSYF	TGCGCCAGCAGCTTCGACTGGATGGAGGGCCCGTCTTACTTC
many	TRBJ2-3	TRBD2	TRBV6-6	CASSYWTSGTTDTQYF	TGTGCCAGCAGTTACTGGACTAGCGGTACCACGGATACGCAGTATTTT
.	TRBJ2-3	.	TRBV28	CASSLPVTGRDTQYF	TGTGCCAGCAGTTTACCCGTCACAGGGAGAGATACGCAGTATTTT
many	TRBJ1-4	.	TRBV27	CASSLSQLREKLFF	TGTGCCAGCAGTTTAAGCCAGCTAAGGGAAAAACTGTTTTTT
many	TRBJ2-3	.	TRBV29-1	CSVPDTQYF	TGCAGCGTCCCAGATACGCAGTATTTT
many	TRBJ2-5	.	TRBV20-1	CSARPGTPFQETQYF	TGCAGTGCTAGACCAGGGACCCCCTTCCAAGAGACCCAGTACTTC
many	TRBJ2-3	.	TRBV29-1	CSGRRGVGTDTQYF	TGCAGCGGTCGCAGGGGGGTTGGGACAGATACGCAGTATTTT
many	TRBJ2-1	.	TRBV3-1	CASSQGGKAKFF	TGTGCCAGCAGCCAGGGAGGAAAGGCTAAGTTCTTC
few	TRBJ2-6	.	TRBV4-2	CASSQDLEWRSGANVLTF	TGTGCCAGCAGCCAAGATTTGGAGTGGAGATCTGGGGCCAACGTCCTGACTTTC
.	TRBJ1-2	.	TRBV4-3	CASSQDTNPFYGYTF	TGCGCCAGCAGCCAAGATACTAACCCCTTCTATGGCTACACCTTC
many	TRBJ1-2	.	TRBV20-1	CSADCPDTAYGYTF	TGCAGTGCCGACTGCCCTGACACCGCCTATGGCTACACCTTC
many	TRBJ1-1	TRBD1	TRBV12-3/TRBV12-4	CASSSWTGGEEAFF	TGTGCCAGCAGTTCTTGGACAGGGGGCGAAGAAGCTTTCTTT
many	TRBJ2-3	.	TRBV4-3	CASSQDRGSDTDTQYF	TGCGCCAGCAGCCAAGATCGTGGTAGCGACACAGATACGCAGTATTTT
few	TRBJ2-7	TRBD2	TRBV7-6	CASSKRLASYEQYF	TGTGCCAGCAGCAAACGACTAGCGTCCTACGAGCAGTACTTC
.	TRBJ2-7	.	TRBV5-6	CASSRDPSGEQYF	TGTGCCAGCAGCCGGGACCCGTCCGGGGAGCAGTACTTC
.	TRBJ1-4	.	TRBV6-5	CASSPVGSSEKLFF	TGTGCCAGCAGCCCAGTAGGGAGTAGCGAAAAACTGTTTTTT
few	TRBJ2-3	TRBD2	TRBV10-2	CASGEAGEGTDTQYF	TGCGCCAGTGGAGAAGCGGGGGAAGGTACAGATACGCAGTATTTT
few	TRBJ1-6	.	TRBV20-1	CSAPRRRGNSPLHF	TGCAGTGCACCCCGACGGCGGGGTAATTCACCCCTCCACTTT
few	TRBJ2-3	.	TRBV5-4	CASSWSTGTDTQYF	TGTGCCAGCAGCTGGTCGACGGGAACAGATACGCAGTATTTT
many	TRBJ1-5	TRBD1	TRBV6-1	CASRSGTGGQPQHF	TGTGCCAGCAGATCCGGGACAGGGGGTCAGCCCCAGCATTTT
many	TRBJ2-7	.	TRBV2	CASSEGYSSEQYF	TGTGCCAGCAGTGAGGGATACTCCTCGGAGCAGTACTTC
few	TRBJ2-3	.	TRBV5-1	CASSLFPADTRVRTDTQYF	TGCGCCAGCAGCTTGTTTCCCGCCGATACCCGGGTGCGGACAGATACGCAGTATTTT
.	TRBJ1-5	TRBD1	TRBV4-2	CASSQEIRQGGQPQHF	TGTGCCAGCAGCCAAGAAATTCGCCAGGGGGGCCAGCCCCAGCATTTT
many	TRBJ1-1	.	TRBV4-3	CASSHRGSTEAFF	TGCGCCAGCAGCCACCGGGGTAGCACTGAAGCTTTCTTT
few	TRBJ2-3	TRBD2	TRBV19	CASSYFGGGTDTQYF	TGTGCCAGTAGTTATTTCGGGGGGGGCACAGATACGCAGTATTTT
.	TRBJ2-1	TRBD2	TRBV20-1	CSARDPGRNEQFF	TGCAGTGCTAGAGACCCCGGGAGGAATGAGCAGTTCTTC
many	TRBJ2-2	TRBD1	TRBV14	CASSQQGAIAGELFF	TGTGCCAGCAGCCAACAGGGGGCTATAGCCGGGGAGCTGTTTTTT
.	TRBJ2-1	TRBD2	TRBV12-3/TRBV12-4	CASTVAGRVYNEQFF	TGTGCCAGCACCGTAGCGGGGAGGGTCTACAATGAGCAGTTCTTC